This TCR beta chain was sequenced in a study of blood T cells in healthy people across ages. Drawn from each donor were 8.5 to 10 milliliters of peripheral blood. No fewer than 7 million PBMCs went into each sample. The CDR3 spans 15 residues. V lost 5 bases, J lost 7 bases, and 10 bases stayed unmatched. In germline, CDR1 is SEHNR, CDR2 FQNEAQ (reference sequence). A sample-barcoded 5' primer and a J-beta primer mix were used in a second PCR of about 7 to 12 cycles. Tagging of each cDNA molecule was performed by a template-switch adaptor with 12 random nucleotides. Via MiXCR, TCRdb re-called the 5' RACE reads, giving one row per CDR3 protein. The sample holds fewer than 900,000 distinct CDR3 sequences; roughly 41% are singletons and the top ten take less than 25%.

Sequenced input: blood. The chain has TRBV7-9 and TRBJ2-1; 8 bases map to TRBD1. This receptor was obtained from a woman aged 55-70 years in good health. CDR3 DNA sequence: TGTGCCAGCAGCCCAGGACAGGGTGAGAGAAATGAGCAGTTCTTC. This encodes CASSPGQGERNEQFF.